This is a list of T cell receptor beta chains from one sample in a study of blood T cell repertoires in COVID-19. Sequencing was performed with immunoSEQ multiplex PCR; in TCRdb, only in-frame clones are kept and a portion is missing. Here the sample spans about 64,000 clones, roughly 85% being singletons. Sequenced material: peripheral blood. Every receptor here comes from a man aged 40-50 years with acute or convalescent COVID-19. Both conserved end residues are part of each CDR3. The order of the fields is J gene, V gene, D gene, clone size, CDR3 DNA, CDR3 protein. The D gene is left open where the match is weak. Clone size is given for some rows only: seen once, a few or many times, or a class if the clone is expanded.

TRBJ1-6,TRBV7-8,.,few,TGTGCCAGCAGCTTTCGGGGGGGGAACCATAATTCACCCCTCCACTTT,CASSFRGGNHNSPLHF
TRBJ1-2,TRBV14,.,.,TGTGCCAGCAGCCAAACATTCACAGCTAACTATGGCTACACCTTC,CASSQTFTANYGYTF
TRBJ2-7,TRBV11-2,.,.,TGTGCCAGCAGCTTAGGCCAGGCATTCTCCTACGAGCAGTACTTC,CASSLGQAFSYEQYF
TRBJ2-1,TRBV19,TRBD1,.,TGTGCCAGTAGTCGTTCCGGGACAGGTGCCGTAGGGTCCTACAATGAGCAGTTCTTC,CASSRSGTGAVGSYNEQFF
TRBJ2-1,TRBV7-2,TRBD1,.,TGTGCCAGCACCCCTCCAGGGGACAGCTCCTACAATGAGCAGTTCTTC,CASTPPGDSSYNEQFF
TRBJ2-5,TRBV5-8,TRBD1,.,TGTGCCAGCAGCTTAGAGGGACAGGAACAAGAGACCCAGTACTTC,CASSLEGQEQETQYF
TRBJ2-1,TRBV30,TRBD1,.,TGTGCCGGGACAGTATACAATGAGCAGTTCTTC,CAGTVYNEQFF
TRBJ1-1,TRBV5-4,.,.,TGTGCCAGCAGCCCACGGGGGGGGGTTGTGAAGAACACTGAAGCTTTCTTT,CASSPRGGVVKNTEAFF
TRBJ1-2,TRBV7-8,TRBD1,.,TGTGCCAGCAGCTTAGCGGGGACAGGGCTCAACTATGGCTACACCTTC,CASSLAGTGLNYGYTF
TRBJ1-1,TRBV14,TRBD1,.,TGTGCCAGCAGCCCCATCGGACAGGGGGCTTTCGGAAACACTGAAGCTTTCTTT,CASSPIGQGAFGNTEAFF
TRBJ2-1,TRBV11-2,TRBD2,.,TGTGCCAGCAGCTTTCGGGGGGGCCTTTTCTTC,CASSFRGGLFF
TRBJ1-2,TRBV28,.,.,TGTGCCAGCAGTCCGCGTAGCGGGGGGAAGTCACATGGCTACACCTTC,CASSPRSGGKSHGYTF
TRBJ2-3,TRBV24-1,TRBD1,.,TGTGCCACCAGCGCTCGGGACAGGGGCACAGATACGCAGTATTTT,CATSARDRGTDTQYF
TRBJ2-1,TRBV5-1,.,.,TGCGCCAGCAGCTTGCAGGGCAGTAATGAGCAGTTCTTC,CASSLQGSNEQFF
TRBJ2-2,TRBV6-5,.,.,TGTGCCAGCACCCCGTGGGGACTGAACACCGGGGAGCTGTTTTTT,CASTPWGLNTGELFF
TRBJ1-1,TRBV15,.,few,TGTGCCACCAGCAGAGGCGGGGACGGCACTGAAGCTTTCTTT,CATSRGGDGTEAFF
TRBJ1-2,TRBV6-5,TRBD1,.,TGTGCCGGGCATTCAGGGGGAACTAACTATGGCTACACCTTC,CAGHSGGTNYGYTF
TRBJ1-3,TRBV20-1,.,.,TGCAGTGCTAGAGATCCTCTCGCCATATATTTT,CSARDPLAIYF
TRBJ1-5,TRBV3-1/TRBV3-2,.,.,TGTGCCAGCAGCCAAAGAGGACAGATCAATCAGCCCCAGCATTTT,CASSQRGQINQPQHF
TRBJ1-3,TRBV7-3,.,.,TGTGCCAGCAGCGTGGACACGCACTCTGGAAACACCATATATTTT,CASSVDTHSGNTIYF
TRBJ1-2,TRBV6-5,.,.,TGTGCCAGCAGACTAGACAATAACTATGGCTACACCTTC,CASRLDNNYGYTF
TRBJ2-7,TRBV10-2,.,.,TGCGCCAGCAGTGAGGGTCTCCCTAGCGTCTACGAGCAGTACTTC,CASSEGLPSVYEQYF
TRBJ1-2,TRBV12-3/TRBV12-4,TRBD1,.,TGTGCCAGCAGTCCCGAGACAGGGCTTGGCTACACCTTC,CASSPETGLGYTF
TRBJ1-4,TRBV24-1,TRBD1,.,TGTGCCACCAGCGCCGGGACAGGGAAAACTAATGAAAAACTGTTTTTT,CATSAGTGKTNEKLFF
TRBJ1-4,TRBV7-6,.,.,TGTGCCAGCAGCACTACCCCGCTCGGCGAAAAACTGTTTTTT,CASSTTPLGEKLFF
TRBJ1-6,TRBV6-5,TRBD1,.,TGTGCCAGCGTTATGACAGGGACTAATTCACCCCTCCACTTT,CASVMTGTNSPLHF
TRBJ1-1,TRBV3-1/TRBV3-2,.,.,TGTGCCAGCAGCCAAGTCGACACTGAAGCTTTCTTT,CASSQVDTEAFF
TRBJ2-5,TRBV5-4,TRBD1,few,TGTGCCAGCAGCTCTGACGACAGGGCCATCGAGACCCAGTACTTC,CASSSDDRAIETQYF
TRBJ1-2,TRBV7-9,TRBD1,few,TGTGCCAGCAGCCGGACAGGGTCGAGAGATGGCTACACCTTC,CASSRTGSRDGYTF
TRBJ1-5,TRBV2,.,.,TGTGCCAGCAGTGCTGGTTCCCTATATAGCAATCAGCCCCAGCATTTT,CASSAGSLYSNQPQHF
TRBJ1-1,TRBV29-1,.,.,TGCAGCGTTGAAGATACAAGATTACGTGAAGCTTTCTTT,CSVEDTRLREAFF
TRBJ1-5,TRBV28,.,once,TGTGCCAGCAGGGCCACGGGGGGCTATAGCAATCAGCCCCAGCATTTT,CASRATGGYSNQPQHF
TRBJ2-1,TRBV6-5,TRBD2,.,TGTGCCAGCAAGGGGAGGGTATCCTACAATGAGCAGTTCTTC,CASKGRVSYNEQFF